What follows are 13 T cell receptor beta chains derived from one specimen sequenced in a study of response to subunit inactivated influenza vaccine. From the RT-PCR reads, TCRdb called clonotypes with MiXCR, one entry per CDR3 protein. The sample contains about 190,000 distinct CDR3 sequences, approximately 14% of which appear only once. Specimen: CD8+ T cells sorted from PBMCs, collected less than 6 days after vaccination. All receptors come from a man in his forties or fifties who received an inactivated influenza vaccine.

The chain carries TRBV30 and TRBJ2-7, with D possibly being TRBD1 (6 bases). Trimming cost V 0 bases and J 2 bases, with 11 bases left between them. Germline lookup yields CDR1 GTSNPN and CDR2 SVGIG (reference sequence). This CDR3 spans 14 amino acids. The CDR3, as DNA: TGTGCCTGGAGTGTCTCCTCAGGGGCCTACGAGCAGTACTTC. Its protein product is CAWSVSSGAYEQYF.

V gene TRBV7-8 combines with J gene TRBJ2-1; D may be TRBD2 (7 bases). V was pared by 4 bases and J by 0 bases, with 13 bases between. This CDR3 contains 16 residues. Germline CDR1 and CDR2: SGHVS and FQNEAQ. The CDR3 protein is CASSSPGGPSYNEQFF. DNA of the CDR3: TGTGCCAGCAGCTCTCCGGGGGGCCCCTCCTACAATGAGCAGTTCTTC. The whole variable domain, filled in from reference TRBV7-8 and TRBJ2-1, reads GAGVSQSPRYKVAKRGQDVALRCDPISGHVSLFWYQQALGQGPEFLTYFQNEAQLDKSGLPSDRFFAERPEGSVSTLKIQRTQQEDSAVYLCASSSPGGPSYNEQFFGPGTRLTVL.

This clonotype has more than one count but fewer than ten. This chain connects TRBV5-6 to TRBJ2-7; D gene ambiguous. The V gene's germline CDR1 is SGHDT and CDR2 YYEEEE. Trimming removed 4 bases at V and 1 base at J, with 6 bases between. The CDR3 length is 12 residues. CDR3 amino acids: CASSLRSYEQYF. Here the CDR3 DNA reads TGTGCCAGCAGCCTCCGTTCCTACGAGCAGTACTTC.

The V call is TRBV12-3 or TRBV12-4, the J call TRBJ2-2; maybe TRBD1 (5 bases). V was clipped by 5 bases and J by 7 bases, with 11 bases between them. The CDR3 length is 13 residues. CDR3 bases: TGTGCCAGCAGTGCAGGGTCCATCGGGGAGCTGTTTTTT. This sequence encodes CASSAGSIGELFF.

The chain joins TRBV15 to TRBJ2-7; D remains ambiguous. The V gene lost 1 base and the J gene lost 6 bases, with 10 bases spanning the gap. The CDR3 runs to 13 residues. Per the germline V gene, CDR1 is LNHNV and CDR2 is YYDKDF (reference sequence). DNA of the CDR3: TGTGCCACCAGCAGAGTTGATAGGGCCGAGCAGTACTTC. It is translated as CATSRVDRAEQYF.

This clonotype occurred many times. The J gene is TRBJ1-1, the V gene TRBV12-3 or TRBV12-4; no definite D call. The CDR3 sequence is 13 residues long. The CDR3 sequence is CASAETMNTEAFF. DNA for the CDR3: TGTGCTTCGGCCGAGACTATGAACACTGAAGCTTTCTTT.

This chain joins TRBV7-6 and TRBJ2-7, with TRBD1 as a possible D gene (5 bases). The germline V gene has CDR1 SGHVS and CDR2 FNYEAQ. V dropped 3 bases and J dropped 1 base, with 13 bases sitting between them. CDR3 size: 15 residues. This CDR3 reads CASSFDEAGSYEQYF. In DNA, the CDR3 is TGTGCCAGCAGCTTCGATGAGGCAGGGTCCTACGAGCAGTACTTC.

The chain uses TRBV7-2 and TRBJ2-3; D gene uncertain. Looked up from germline, CDR1 is SGHTA and CDR2 is FQGNSA. This CDR3 region has 17 residues. Trimming took 1 base from V and 0 from J, leaving 14 bases between them. This CDR3 reads CASSLGVGGTSTDTQYF. As DNA, the CDR3 is TGTGCCAGCAGCTTAGGGGTCGGCGGAACTAGCACAGATACGCAGTATTTT.

This clonotype was observed a few times. This sequence joins TRBV20-1 and TRBJ2-1, with D perhaps TRBD1 (6 bases). V was clipped by 5 bases and J by 3 bases, with 14 bases between them. CDR3 length: 14 residues. CDR1 is DFQATT, CDR2 SNEGSKA, per germline (reference sequence). The DNA of the CDR3 is TGCAGTGCTGGTGAGGGGGTTGGCTACAATGAGCAGTTCTTC. This sequence encodes CSAGEGVGYNEQFF.

This clonotype was recorded a few times. The gene calls are TRBV6-2 or TRBV6-3 and TRBJ1-1; D is possibly TRBD1 (5 bases). The CDR3 has 13 residues. V was shortened by 0 bases and J by 11 bases, with 13 bases between the two germline ends. Germline V gene sequence: CDR1 MNHEY, CDR2 SVGEGT. CDR3 nucleotide sequence: TGTGCCAGCAGTTACTCGAAGTGGGGCGCGGCTTTCTTT. Its translation is CASSYSKWGAAFF.

This chain links TRBV4-3 with TRBJ2-7; TRBD1 is a possible D gene (6 bases). This CDR3 spans 15 amino acids. The V gene's germline CDR1 is LGHNA and CDR2 YSLEER. V dropped 1 base and J dropped 3 bases, with 13 bases sitting between them. The CDR3 region is CASSQASGTLYEQYF. CDR3 in DNA: TGCGCCAGCAGCCAAGCTTCCGGGACACTCTACGAGCAGTACTTC.

There are a few counts of this clonotype. The gene calls are TRBV5-6 and TRBJ1-2, with D hard to call. CDR3 length equals 11 residues. V gave up 8 bases and J gave up 6 bases, with 11 bases separating them. The V gene's germline CDR1 is SGHDT and CDR2 YYEEEE. CDR3 protein: CASEGGDGYTF. The DNA for the CDR3 is TGTGCCAGTGAGGGTGGCGATGGCTACACCTTC. Based on the CDR3 plus reference TRBV5-6 and TRBJ1-2, the full variable domain is DAGVTQSPTHLIKTRGQQVTLRCSPKSGHDTVSWYQQALGQGPQFIFQYYEEEERQRGNFPDRFSGHQFPNYSSELNVNALLLGDSALYLCASEGGDGYTFGSGTRLTVV.

In this sample, this clonotype turned up many times. The rearrangement uses TRBV4-2 and TRBJ1-2; D may be TRBD1 (6 bases). V dropped 0 bases and J dropped 5 bases, with 10 bases sitting between them. The CDR3 contains 14 residues. CDR1 and CDR2 (germline): LGHNA, YNFKEQ. CDR3 DNA: TGTGCCAGCAGCCAAGATAGCAGGGGATATGGCTACACCTTC. It codes for CASSQDSRGYGYTF.